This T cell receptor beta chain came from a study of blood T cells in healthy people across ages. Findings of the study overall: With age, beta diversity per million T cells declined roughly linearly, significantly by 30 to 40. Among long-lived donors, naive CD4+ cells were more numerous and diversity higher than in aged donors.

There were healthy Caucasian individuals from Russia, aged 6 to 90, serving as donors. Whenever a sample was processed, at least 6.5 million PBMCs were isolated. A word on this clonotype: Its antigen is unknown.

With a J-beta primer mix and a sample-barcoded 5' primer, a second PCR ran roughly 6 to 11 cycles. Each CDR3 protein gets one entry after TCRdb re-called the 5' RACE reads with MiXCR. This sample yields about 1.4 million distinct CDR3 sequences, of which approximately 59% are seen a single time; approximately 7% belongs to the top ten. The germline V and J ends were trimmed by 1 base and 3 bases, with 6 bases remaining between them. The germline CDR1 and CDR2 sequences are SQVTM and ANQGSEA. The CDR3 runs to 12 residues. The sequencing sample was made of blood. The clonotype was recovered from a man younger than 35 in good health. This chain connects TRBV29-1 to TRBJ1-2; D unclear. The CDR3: CSVEVGHYGYTF. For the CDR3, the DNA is TGCAGCGTTGAAGTAGGCCACTATGGCTACACCTTC.